This note documents a single T cell receptor (beta chain) sequence. The germline V and J ends were trimmed by 0 bases and 6 bases, with 13 bases remaining between them. Germline V CDR1 and CDR2: SGHRS, YFSETQ. The CDR3 has 15 amino acids. Method: immunoSEQ multiplex PCR; TCRdb's copy keeps in-frame clones and lacks some. The sample lists around 1,800 clones, nearly 85% seen once, with around 6.3% in the top ten. The data belong to a study of chemoradiotherapy in HPV16-positive cancers. The rearrangement joins TRBV5-1 to TRBJ1-5; D is undetermined. Source: tumor tissue, taken from a patient who underwent chemoradiotherapy. The sequence derives from a human donor with HPV-associated anogenital cancer. As DNA, the CDR3 is TGCGCCAGCAGCTTGGATGGGTACTCAACTCAGCCCCAGCATTTT. This gives the protein CASSLDGYSTQPQHF.